The next 27 T cell receptor beta chains were all read from a single sample in a study of blood T cell repertoires in COVID-19. TCRdb keeps only in-frame clones here, not all; method: immunoSEQ multiplex PCR. The top ten hold approximately 6.2% of the sample, which has about 200,000 clones, just under 90% seen once. The sequenced sample was peripheral blood. These receptors were collected from a man between 60 and 75 years old who had recovered from COVID-19.

The chain joins TRBV12-3 or TRBV12-4 to TRBJ1-2; D ambiguous. The CDR3 has 13 amino acids. Trimming left V 7 bases short and J 4 bases short, with 13 bases between. CDR3 sequence: CASTSGVSYGYTF. The CDR3 DNA is TGTGCCAGCACATCAGGCGTTTCCTATGGCTACACCTTC.

V is TRBV5-4 and J is TRBJ2-3; 9 nucleotides align to TRBD2. The CDR3 runs to 15 residues. After removal of 4 bases from V and 0 bases from J, the junction contained 3 bases not matched to a gene. Germline V lookup: CDR1 SGHNT, CDR2 YYREEE (reference sequence). CDR3 residues: CASSPAGGSTDTQYF. CDR3 bases: TGTGCCAGCAGCCCCGCGGGGGGGAGCACAGATACGCAGTATTTT. Looking up the rest from reference TRBV5-4 and TRBJ2-3 gives the full variable domain: ETGVTQSPTHLIKTRGQQVTLRCSSQSGHNTVSWYQQALGQGPQFIFQYYREEENGRGNFPPRFSGLQFPNYSSELNVNALELDDSALYLCASSPAGGSTDTQYFGPGTRLTVL.

This chain uses TRBV12-3 or TRBV12-4 with TRBJ1-3, with D perhaps TRBD1 (6 bases). The V gene lost 4 bases and the J gene lost 9 bases, with 10 bases spanning the gap. The CDR3 sequence is 12 residues long. CDR3 region: CASSYTGTTIYF. The CDR3, as DNA: TGTGCCAGCAGTTATACAGGGACCACCATATATTTT.

V gene TRBV18 combines with J gene TRBJ1-4, with D possibly being TRBD1 (6 bases). The CDR3 length is 15 residues. Per the germline V gene, CDR1 is KGHSH and CDR2 is LQKENI. V was trimmed by 0 bases and J by 8 bases, leaving 13 bases between them. The CDR3 sequence is CASSPPSGAGEKLFF. CDR3 sequence (DNA): TGTGCCAGCTCACCACCCTCAGGGGCAGGGGAAAAACTGTTTTTT.

Only one count was recorded for this clone. The chain recombines TRBV3-1 (or the pseudogene TRBV3-2) with TRBJ2-7; TRBD2 aligns across 9 bases. There are 16 residues in the CDR3. The germline V gene has CDR1 LGHDT and CDR2 YNNKEL (reference sequence). V shed 0 bases, J shed 7 bases, and the junction held 10 bases outside the gene matches. The CDR3 DNA follows: TGTGCCAGCAGCCAAGATGTGCCTAGCGGGATGAGGGAGCAGTACTTC. Protein sequence: CASSQDVPSGMREQYF.

V is TRBV5-4 and J is TRBJ2-1; 11 bases are a match to TRBD2. V was clipped by 4 bases and J by 7 bases; unmatched bases: 7. This CDR3 is built from 15 residues. Germline lookup yields CDR1 SGHNT and CDR2 YYREEE (reference sequence). CDR3 loop: CASSQGTSGRNEQFF. Written as DNA, the CDR3 is TGTGCCAGCAGCCAGGGGACTAGCGGTAGGAATGAGCAGTTCTTC.

J is TRBJ1-6 and V is TRBV18; the D gene is possibly TRBD1 (6 bases). Germline V CDR1 and CDR2: KGHSH, LQKENI. V lost 6 bases to trimming and J lost 10 bases, with 22 bases between them. This CDR3 has 16 amino acids. DNA of the CDR3: TGTGCCAGCTCCTCGACCCGGGGGGCGTCGGAGTCACCCCTCCACTTT. This gives the protein CASSSTRGASESPLHF.

The CDR3 DNA sequence: TGTGCCAGTAGTATACCCGACAGGGAAATAAGAGAAGCTTTCTTT. This encodes CASSIPDREIREAFF. The chain carries TRBV19 and TRBJ1-1; 7 bases align to TRBD1. Trimming removed 2 bases from V and 8 bases from J; junction bases left unmatched: 11. The CDR3 runs to 15 residues. Germline V CDR1 and CDR2: LNHDA, SQIVND (reference sequence).

The chain links TRBV2 to TRBJ1-2; 10 nucleotides match TRBD1. This CDR3 is built from 13 residues. In germline, CDR1 is SNHLY, CDR2 FYNNEI. V gave up 6 bases and J gave up 6 bases; unmatched junction bases: 4. CDR3 in amino acids: CASRTGGRDGYTF. The CDR3 nucleotides are TGTGCCAGCAGGACAGGGGGCAGGGATGGCTACACCTTC.

The chain has TRBV19 and TRBJ1-5; 7 nucleotides line up with TRBD1. The CDR3 length is 14 residues. Germline CDR1 and CDR2: LNHDA and SQIVND (reference sequence). The V and J ends lost 5 bases and 0 bases, in that order; junction bases with no gene match: 1. CDR3 sequence: CASSGTDSNQPQHF. The CDR3 bases are TGTGCCAGTAGTGGGACAGATAGCAATCAGCCCCAGCATTTT.

The chain carries TRBV29-1 and TRBJ1-2; D remains ambiguous. The CDR3 runs to 16 residues. Looked up from germline, CDR1 is SQVTM and CDR2 is ANQGSEA. Trimming left V 6 bases short and J 4 bases short, with 24 bases between. The CDR3 region has the DNA TGCAGCGTCCAAAGGTCATCTAGCGAGAGCACCTATGGCTACACCTTC. The encoded protein is CSVQRSSSESTYGYTF.

V usage is TRBV10-3 and J usage is TRBJ2-7; 8 bases fit TRBD1. Germline V CDR1 and CDR2: ENHRY, SYGVKD. V trimming: 8 bases; J trimming: 0 bases; junction bases outside the gene matches: 12. CDR3 size: 16 residues. This chain's CDR3 is CAIRARGPVGSYEQYF. The CDR3 nucleotides read TGTGCCATCCGAGCCAGGGGGCCGGTGGGCTCCTACGAGCAGTACTTC.

The chain employs TRBV9 and TRBJ1-6, with 7 bases aligning to TRBD1. Germline V CDR1 and CDR2: SGDLS, YYNGEE. This CDR3 is built from 15 residues. Losses at the gene ends were 3 bases for V and 7 bases for J; bases not matched to a gene: 7. The CDR3 region is CASSAVGTDNSPLHF. The CDR3 DNA follows: TGTGCCAGCAGCGCGGTGGGGACAGACAATTCACCCCTCCACTTT.

This chain joins TRBV7-3 and TRBJ1-2; D is perhaps TRBD1 (5 bases). The CDR3 runs to 16 residues. CDR1 is SGHTA, CDR2 FQGTGA, per germline. V was shortened by 1 base and J by 4 bases, with 16 bases between the two germline ends. CDR3 region: CASSLSRGGSVYGYTF. CDR3 nucleotides: TGTGCCAGCAGCTTAAGTAGGGGAGGGTCGGTCTATGGCTACACCTTC.

J is TRBJ2-3 and V is TRBV11-3, with TRBD2 identical over 11 bases. J gave up 6 bases and V 5 bases, and 4 bases lay outside the gene matches. Germline loops: CDR1 SGHNT, CDR2 YENEEA. The length of the CDR3 is 14 residues. The CDR3 region is CASSPLAGGDTQYF. CDR3 in DNA: TGTGCCAGCAGCCCTCTAGCGGGGGGTGATACGCAGTATTTT.

The rearrangement uses TRBV19 and TRBJ2-3; D may be TRBD2 (5 bases). V was clipped by 5 bases and J by 8 bases, with 11 bases between them. The CDR3 sequence is 12 residues long. Germline V lookup: CDR1 LNHDA, CDR2 SQIVND (reference sequence). CDR3 sequence (DNA): TGTGCCAGTAGTGCTGACTACGTTACGCAGTATTTT. Amino acid sequence: CASSADYVTQYF.

The rearrangement uses TRBV2 and TRBJ2-7, with a tentative D call TRBD2 (5 bases). Deletions cut 5 bases from V and 8 bases from J, with 13 bases between. This CDR3 is 12 amino acids long. Per the germline V gene, CDR1 is SNHLY and CDR2 is FYNNEI. The CDR3 sequence: CASSNGVQKQYF. The CDR3 DNA sequence: TGTGCCAGCAGTAACGGGGTCCAGAAGCAGTACTTC.

The genes are TRBV6-1 and TRBJ1-4; TRBD1 is a possible D gene (5 bases). CDR3 length: 14 residues. Germline V lookup: CDR1 MNHNS, CDR2 SASEGT. V lost 3 bases to trimming and J lost 13 bases, with 18 bases between them. In DNA form, the CDR3 reads TGTGCCAGCAGTGACAGGCGCCCCGGGGGGAGACTGTTTTTT. This sequence encodes CASSDRRPGGRLFF.

Notes on this clone: The same CDR3 also results from other DNA sequences found in this sample. The chain recombines TRBV5-1 with TRBJ2-1; tentative D call: TRBD2 (5 bases). V was trimmed by 3 bases and J by 0 bases, leaving 13 bases between them. Germline V gene data show CDR1 as SGHRS and CDR2 as YFSETQ. This CDR3 has 16 amino acids. CDR3 DNA sequence: TGCGCCAGCAGCTCTGGAGGAGCCATCTCCTACAATGAGCAGTTCTTC. Translated: CASSSGGAISYNEQFF.

CDR3 bases: TGTGCCAGCAGCGTAGGGGGCGACAGAAGGAACACTGAAGCTTTCTTT. It encodes CASSVGGDRRNTEAFF. This chain links TRBV9 with TRBJ1-1, with TRBD1 as a possible D gene (5 bases). The germline gives CDR1 SGDLS, CDR2 YYNGEE. The CDR3 consists of 16 residues. V lost 0 bases and J lost 1, with 13 bases in between.

The genes are TRBV25-1 and TRBJ2-3; tentatively, D is TRBD1 (5 bases). The length of the CDR3 is 12 residues. Trimming took 1 base from V and 11 from J, leaving 10 bases between them. The V gene's germline CDR1 is MGHDK and CDR2 SYGVNS. In DNA form, the CDR3 reads TGTGCCAGCAGTGAATTTAAGGGGATGCAGTATTTT. The encoded protein is CASSEFKGMQYF.

The chain carries TRBV29-1 and TRBJ2-1, with no clear D. The V gene lost 3 bases and the J gene lost 2 bases, with 8 bases spanning the gap. The CDR3 is made up of 13 amino acids. The germline V gene has CDR1 SQVTM and CDR2 ANQGSEA. CDR3 in DNA: TGCAGCGTTGAGGCGGTAACCTACAATGAGCAGTTCTTC. Translation: CSVEAVTYNEQFF.

The CDR3, as DNA: TGTGCCAGCAGCACAGGACAGACCTACGAGCAGTACTTC. Protein sequence: CASSTGQTYEQYF. This rearrangement joins TRBV9 to TRBJ2-7, with a tentative D call TRBD1 (6 bases). The germline gives CDR1 SGDLS, CDR2 YYNGEE. V lost 4 bases to trimming and J lost 2 bases, with 10 bases between them. The CDR3 runs 13 residues.

The genes are TRBV7-3 and TRBJ2-7, with 8 bases matching TRBD2. J lost 2 bases, V lost 5 bases, and 5 bases had no gene match. This CDR3 region has 14 residues. Germline CDR1 and CDR2: SGHTA and FQGTGA. The CDR3 nucleotides are TGTGCCAGCAGCGCTAGCGGGTCGGCCTACGAGCAGTACTTC. Translation: CASSASGSAYEQYF.

The chain combines TRBV2 with TRBJ2-1; 9 bases align to TRBD2. The CDR3 length is 17 residues. V shed 3 bases, J shed 8 bases, and the junction held 14 bases outside the gene matches. The germline CDR1 and CDR2 sequences are SNHLY and FYNNEI. In nucleotides, the CDR3 is TGTGCCAGCAGTGACCCGGCGTGGGCGGGGGGGGCCCATGAGCAGTTCTTC. It yields the protein CASSDPAWAGGAHEQFF.

This sequence joins TRBV6-5 and TRBJ1-2; 8 nucleotides align to TRBD1. CDR1 MNHEY and CDR2 SVGAGI come from the germline V gene. Trimming at V came to 6 bases and at J to 8 bases, leaving 2 bases not matched to a gene. This CDR3 region has 11 residues. The CDR3 DNA sequence: TGTGCCAGCAGCAGGGGGCTGGGCTACACCTTC. Its protein product is CASSRGLGYTF.

This chain links TRBV7-6 with TRBJ2-7; 8 nucleotides align to TRBD2. Germline V gene lookup returns CDR1 SGHVS and CDR2 FNYEAQ. The length of the CDR3 is 17 residues. V dropped 1 base and J dropped 3; count of bases not matched to a gene: 11. CDR3 nucleotide sequence: TGTGCCAGCAGCTTAGGTCCGGGACTAGAAGGCATCTACGAGCAGTACTTC. Encoded protein: CASSLGPGLEGIYEQYF.